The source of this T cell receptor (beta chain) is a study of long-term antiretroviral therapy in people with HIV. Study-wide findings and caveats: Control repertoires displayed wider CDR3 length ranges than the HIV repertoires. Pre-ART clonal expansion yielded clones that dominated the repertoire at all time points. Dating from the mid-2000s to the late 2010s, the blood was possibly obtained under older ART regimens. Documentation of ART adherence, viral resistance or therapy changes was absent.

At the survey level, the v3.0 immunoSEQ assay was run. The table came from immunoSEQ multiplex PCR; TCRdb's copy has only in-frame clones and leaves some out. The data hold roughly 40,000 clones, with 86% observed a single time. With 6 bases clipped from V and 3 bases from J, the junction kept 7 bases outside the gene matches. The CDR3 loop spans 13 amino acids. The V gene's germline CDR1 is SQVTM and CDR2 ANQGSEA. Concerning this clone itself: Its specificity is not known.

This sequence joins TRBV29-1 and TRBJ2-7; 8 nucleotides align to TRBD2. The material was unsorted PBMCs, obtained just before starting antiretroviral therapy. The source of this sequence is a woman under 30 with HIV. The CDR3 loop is CSVLSGGLYEQYF. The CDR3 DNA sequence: TGCAGCGTCCTCAGCGGGGGACTCTACGAGCAGTACTTC.